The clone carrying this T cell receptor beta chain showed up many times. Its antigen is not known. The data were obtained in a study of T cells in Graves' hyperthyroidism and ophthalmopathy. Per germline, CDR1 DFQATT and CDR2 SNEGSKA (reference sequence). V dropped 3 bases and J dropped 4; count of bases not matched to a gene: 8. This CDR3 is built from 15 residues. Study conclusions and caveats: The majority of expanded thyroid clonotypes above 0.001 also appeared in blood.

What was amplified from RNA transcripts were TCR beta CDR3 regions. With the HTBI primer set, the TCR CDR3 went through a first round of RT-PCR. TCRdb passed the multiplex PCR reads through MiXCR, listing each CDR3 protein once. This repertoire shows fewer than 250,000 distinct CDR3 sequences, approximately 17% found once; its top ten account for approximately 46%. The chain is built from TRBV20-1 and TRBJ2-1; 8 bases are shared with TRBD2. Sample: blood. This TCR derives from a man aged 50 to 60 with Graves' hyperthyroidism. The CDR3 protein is CSASDFSGDYNEQFF. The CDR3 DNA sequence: TGCAGTGCTAGTGATTTTAGCGGGGATTACAATGAGCAGTTCTTC.